These 14 T cell receptor beta chains came from one sample sequenced in a study of siplizumab effects on memory and regulatory T cells. TCRdb's copy holds only in-frame clones and misses some; the assay was immunoSEQ multiplex PCR. The top ten hold roughly 0.031% of the sample, which has 90,000 to 95,000 clones, roughly 96% seen once. The sequenced sample was naive CD4+ T cells sorted from blood. The receptors were gathered from a human donor in good health.

This clone showed up just once. The chain recombines TRBV10-3 with TRBJ1-1; D gene uncertain. Germline CDR1 is ENHRY and CDR2 is SYGVKD. V was trimmed by 0 bases and J by 8 bases, leaving 4 bases between them. The CDR3 is 11 residues long. CDR3 residues: CAISESSEAFF. CDR3 sequence (DNA): TGTGCCATCAGTGAGTCCTCAGAAGCTTTCTTT.

The chain uses TRBV19 and TRBJ1-4, with D perhaps matching TRBD1 (5 bases). Trimming shortened V by 3 bases and J by 0 bases, and 11 bases separated the two germline ends. CDR3 length: 16 amino acids. CDR1 LNHDA and CDR2 SQIVND come from the germline V gene (reference sequence). This CDR3 is CASSMMQGPTNEKLFF. CDR3 DNA: TGTGCCAGTAGTATGATGCAGGGCCCAACTAATGAAAAACTGTTTTTT.

This clone appeared a single time. The V and J genes are TRBV4-3 and TRBJ2-2; no reliable D call. Germline loops: CDR1 LGHNA, CDR2 YSLEER. This CDR3 spans 13 amino acids. V was cut by 7 bases and J by 6 bases, with 12 bases left in between. The CDR3, as DNA: TGCGCCAGCACCCGTGGCGTGGCCGGGGAGCTGTTTTTT. Its translation: CASTRGVAGELFF.

This sequence joins TRBV29-1 and TRBJ1-4; possibly TRBD1 for D (6 bases). The length of the CDR3 is 14 residues. Trimming stripped 5 bases from V and 8 bases from J, with 18 bases between. Germline V gene lookup returns CDR1 SQVTM and CDR2 ANQGSEA. The CDR3 reads CSVTQGGAPEKLFF. The CDR3 region has the DNA TGCAGCGTTACCCAAGGGGGAGCCCCCGAAAAACTGTTTTTT.

The V gene is TRBV5-1, the J gene TRBJ2-1; unclear D gene. The length of the CDR3 is 14 residues. Germline CDR1 SGHRS, CDR2 YFSETQ. V was trimmed by 0 bases and J by 4 bases, leaving 8 bases between them. CDR3 nucleotides: TGCGCCAGCAGCTTGGAGCAAATTTACAATGAGCAGTTCTTC. The encoded protein is CASSLEQIYNEQFF.

The chain uses TRBV4-3 and TRBJ1-6, with D perhaps matching TRBD1 (5 bases). The V gene lost 0 bases and the J gene lost 10 bases, with 13 bases spanning the gap. The CDR3 has 15 residues. The germline gives CDR1 LGHNA, CDR2 YSLEER. The CDR3 region is CASSQDPRVGSPLHF. For the CDR3, the DNA is TGCGCCAGCAGCCAAGATCCCAGGGTTGGATCACCCCTCCACTTT.

This rearrangement joins TRBV5-1 to TRBJ1-4; D is uncertain. Trimming left V 2 bases short and J 5 bases short, with 10 bases between. Germline CDR1 reads SGHRS; CDR2 reads YFSETQ. This CDR3 has 14 residues. In nucleotides, the CDR3 is TGCGCCAGCAGCTTCCAATCGGAGAATGAAAAACTGTTTTTT. Its protein is CASSFQSENEKLFF.

The rearrangement uses TRBV4-1 and TRBJ1-2; TRBD1 agrees at 7 bases. The germline gives CDR1 MGHRA, CDR2 YSYEKL. CDR3 length: 17 residues. Trimming at V came to 0 bases and at J to 7 bases, leaving 14 bases not matched to a gene. In DNA form, the CDR3 reads TGCGCCAGCAGCCAAGAAGGGGGAGGAGGGGGCGCGGGTGGCTACACCTTC. It translates to CASSQEGGGGGAGGYTF.

The chain carries TRBV5-1 and TRBJ1-1; D is possibly TRBD1 (5 bases). There are 13 residues in the CDR3. Germline CDR1 SGHRS, CDR2 YFSETQ. V was trimmed by 6 bases and J by 0 bases, leaving 9 bases between them. CDR3 residues: CASKVQVNTEAFF. The CDR3 DNA reads TGCGCCAGCAAGGTACAGGTGAACACTGAAGCTTTCTTT.

The rearrangement links TRBV19 to TRBJ1-5, with D perhaps TRBD1 (5 bases). There are 15 residues in the CDR3. Trimming left V 5 bases short and J 2 bases short, with 13 bases between. CDR1 LNHDA and CDR2 SQIVND come from the germline V gene (reference sequence). CDR3 sequence (DNA): TGTGCCAGTAGTCAAGCGGCGGGGGGCAATCAGCCCCAGCATTTT. As protein: CASSQAAGGNQPQHF.

The V gene is TRBV6-5, the J gene TRBJ2-7; D ambiguous. Per germline, CDR1 MNHEY and CDR2 SVGAGI. The V end lost 6 bases, the J end lost 1 base, and 10 bases lay between the germline ends. This CDR3 spans 13 amino acids. Here the CDR3 DNA reads TGTGCCAGCAGAGAATCGGCGTCCTACGAGCAGTACTTC. Protein sequence: CASRESASYEQYF.

This chain connects TRBV30 to TRBJ1-2; possible D gene TRBD1, 5 bases. The CDR3 sequence is 16 residues long. Between the trimmed V and J ends, which lost 0 bases and 5 bases, there was a span of 19 bases. Germline V gene lookup returns CDR1 GTSNPN and CDR2 SVGIG (reference sequence). CDR3 nucleotide sequence: TGTGCCTGGAGTGTTGGTGGACACCGGATTTCATATGGCTACACCTTC. It codes for CAWSVGGHRISYGYTF.

The chain joins TRBV11-2 to TRBJ2-3; D remains ambiguous. Germline CDR1 is SGHAT and CDR2 is FQNNGV. V lost 5 bases and J 6 bases, leaving 18 bases between the germline ends. The CDR3 is 15 residues long. The CDR3 region is CASSVRMSSPDTQYF. Here the CDR3 DNA reads TGTGCCAGCAGCGTAAGGATGAGTTCCCCGGATACGCAGTATTTT.

The J gene is TRBJ2-2, the V gene TRBV5-4, with 10 bases that match TRBD2. Germline V gene lookup returns CDR1 SGHNT and CDR2 YYREEE (reference sequence). V gave up 4 bases and J gave up 1 base; unmatched junction bases: 7. This CDR3 is built from 17 residues. The CDR3 DNA follows: TGTGCCAGCAGCCCGGCTAGCGGGGGCCAGAACACCGGGGAGCTGTTTTTT. This translates into CASSPASGGQNTGELFF.